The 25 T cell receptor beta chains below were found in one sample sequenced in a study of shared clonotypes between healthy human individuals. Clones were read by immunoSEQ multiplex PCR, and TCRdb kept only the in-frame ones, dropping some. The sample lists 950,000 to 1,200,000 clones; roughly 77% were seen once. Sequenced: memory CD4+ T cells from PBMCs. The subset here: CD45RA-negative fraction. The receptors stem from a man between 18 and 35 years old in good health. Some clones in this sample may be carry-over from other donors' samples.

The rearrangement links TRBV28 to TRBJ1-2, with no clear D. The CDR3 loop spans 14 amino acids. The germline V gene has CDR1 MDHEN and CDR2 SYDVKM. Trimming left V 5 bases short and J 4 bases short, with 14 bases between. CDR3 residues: CASSPAPRGYGYTF. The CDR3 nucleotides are TGTGCCAGCAGTCCCGCCCCCCGGGGCTATGGCTACACCTTC.

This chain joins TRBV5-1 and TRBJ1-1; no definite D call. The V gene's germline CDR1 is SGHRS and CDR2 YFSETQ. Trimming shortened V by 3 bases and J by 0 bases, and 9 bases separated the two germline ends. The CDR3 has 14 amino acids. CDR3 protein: CASSSSEMNTEAFF. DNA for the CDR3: TGCGCCAGCAGCTCTAGCGAAATGAACACTGAAGCTTTCTTT. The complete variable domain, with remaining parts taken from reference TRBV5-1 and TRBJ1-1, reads KAGVTQTPRYLIKTRGQQVTLSCSPISGHRSVSWYQQTPGQGLQFLFEYFSETQRNKGNFPGRFSGRQFSNSRSEMNVSTLELGDSALYLCASSSSEMNTEAFFGQGTRLTVV.

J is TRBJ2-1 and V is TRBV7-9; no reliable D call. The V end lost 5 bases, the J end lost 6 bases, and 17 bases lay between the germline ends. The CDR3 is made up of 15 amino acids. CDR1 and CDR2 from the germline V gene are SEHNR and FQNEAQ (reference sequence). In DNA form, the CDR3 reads TGTGCCAGCAGCCCCATGGTTTCTTTTACCAATGAGCAGTTCTTC. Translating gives CASSPMVSFTNEQFF.

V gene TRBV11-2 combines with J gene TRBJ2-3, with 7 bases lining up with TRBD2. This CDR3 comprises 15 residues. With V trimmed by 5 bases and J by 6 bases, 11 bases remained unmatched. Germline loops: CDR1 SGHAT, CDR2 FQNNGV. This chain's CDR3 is CASSPRDGRGDTQYF. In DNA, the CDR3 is TGTGCCAGCAGCCCTAGGGACGGGCGGGGGGATACGCAGTATTTT.

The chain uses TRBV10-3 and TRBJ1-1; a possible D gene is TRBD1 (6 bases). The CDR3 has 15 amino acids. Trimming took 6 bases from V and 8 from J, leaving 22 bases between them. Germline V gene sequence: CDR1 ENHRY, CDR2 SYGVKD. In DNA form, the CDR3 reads TGTGCCATCAGCACTACAGGGTCCCAACCCCGAGAAGCTTTCTTT. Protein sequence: CAISTTGSQPREAFF.

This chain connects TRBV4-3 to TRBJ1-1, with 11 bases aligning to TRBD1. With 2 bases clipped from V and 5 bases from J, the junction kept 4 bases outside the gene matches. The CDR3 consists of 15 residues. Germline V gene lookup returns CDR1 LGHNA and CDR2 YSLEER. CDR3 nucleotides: TGCGCCAGCAGCCAATCCGGGACAGGGGGAACTGAAGCTTTCTTT. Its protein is CASSQSGTGGTEAFF.

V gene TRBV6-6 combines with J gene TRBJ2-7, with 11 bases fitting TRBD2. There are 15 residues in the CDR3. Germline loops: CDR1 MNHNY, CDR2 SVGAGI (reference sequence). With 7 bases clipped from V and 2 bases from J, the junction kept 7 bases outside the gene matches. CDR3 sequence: CASTKTSGAAYEQYF. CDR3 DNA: TGTGCCAGCACCAAGACTAGCGGGGCCGCCTACGAGCAGTACTTC.

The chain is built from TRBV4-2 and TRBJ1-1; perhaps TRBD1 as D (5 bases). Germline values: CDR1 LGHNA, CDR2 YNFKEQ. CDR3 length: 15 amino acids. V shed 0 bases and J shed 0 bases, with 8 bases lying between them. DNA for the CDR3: TGTGCCAGCAGCCAAGAACCAGGGATGAACACTGAAGCTTTCTTT. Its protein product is CASSQEPGMNTEAFF.

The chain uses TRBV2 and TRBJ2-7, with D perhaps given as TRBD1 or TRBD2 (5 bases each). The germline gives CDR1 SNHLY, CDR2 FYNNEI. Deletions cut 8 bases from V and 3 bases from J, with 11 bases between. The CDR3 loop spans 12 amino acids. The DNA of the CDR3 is TGTGCCAGCCTGGGGGAACTCTACGAGCAGTACTTC. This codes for CASLGELYEQYF.

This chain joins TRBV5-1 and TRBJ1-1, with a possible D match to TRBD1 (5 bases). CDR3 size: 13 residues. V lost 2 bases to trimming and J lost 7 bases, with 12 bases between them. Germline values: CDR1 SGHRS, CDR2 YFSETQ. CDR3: CASSFDSNLEAFF. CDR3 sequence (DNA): TGCGCCAGCAGCTTTGACAGCAACCTTGAAGCTTTCTTT.

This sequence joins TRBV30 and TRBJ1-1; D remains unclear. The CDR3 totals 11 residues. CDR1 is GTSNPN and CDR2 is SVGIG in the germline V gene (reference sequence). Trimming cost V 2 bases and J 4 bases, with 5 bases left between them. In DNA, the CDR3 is TGTGCCTGGAGTTGGGGCACTGAAGCTTTCTTT. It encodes CAWSWGTEAFF.

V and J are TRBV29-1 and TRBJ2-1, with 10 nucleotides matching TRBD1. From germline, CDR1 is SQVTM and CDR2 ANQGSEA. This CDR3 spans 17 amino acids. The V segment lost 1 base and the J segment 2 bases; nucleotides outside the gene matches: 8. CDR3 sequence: CSVEAGRQGATYNEQFF. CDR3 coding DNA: TGCAGCGTTGAAGCGGGCCGACAGGGGGCGACCTACAATGAGCAGTTCTTC.

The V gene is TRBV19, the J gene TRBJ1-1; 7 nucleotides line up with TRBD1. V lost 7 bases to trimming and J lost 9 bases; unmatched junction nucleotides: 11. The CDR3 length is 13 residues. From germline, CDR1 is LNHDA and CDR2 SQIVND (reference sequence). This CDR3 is CASTLGQPPQAFF. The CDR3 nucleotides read TGTGCCAGTACTCTGGGACAGCCTCCTCAAGCTTTCTTT.

This CDR3 is CASSLSGRTDTQYF. DNA for the CDR3: TGTGCCAGCAGCTTAAGCGGTCGCACAGATACGCAGTATTTT. This chain links TRBV7-9 with TRBJ2-3; D may be TRBD2 (5 bases). V was clipped by 2 bases and J by 1 base, with 7 bases between them. CDR1 and CDR2 from the germline V gene are SEHNR and FQNEAQ (reference sequence). The CDR3 is made up of 14 amino acids.

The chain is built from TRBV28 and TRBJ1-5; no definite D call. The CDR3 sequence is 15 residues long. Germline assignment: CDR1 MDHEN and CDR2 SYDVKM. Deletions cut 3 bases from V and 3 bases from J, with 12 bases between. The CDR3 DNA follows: TGTGCCAGCAGTTTGGGAGTGCTGAACAATCAGCCCCAGCATTTT. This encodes CASSLGVLNNQPQHF.

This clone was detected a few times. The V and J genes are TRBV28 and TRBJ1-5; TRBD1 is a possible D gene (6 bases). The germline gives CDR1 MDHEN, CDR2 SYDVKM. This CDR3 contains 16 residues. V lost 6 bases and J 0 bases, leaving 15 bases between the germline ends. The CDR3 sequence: CASSRTAGFSNQPQHF. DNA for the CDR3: TGTGCCAGCAGCCGGACAGCCGGTTTTAGCAATCAGCCCCAGCATTTT.

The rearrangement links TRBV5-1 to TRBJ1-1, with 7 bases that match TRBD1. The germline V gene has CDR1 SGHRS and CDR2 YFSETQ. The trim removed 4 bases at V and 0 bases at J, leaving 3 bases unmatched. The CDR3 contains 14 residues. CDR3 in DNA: TGCGCCAGCAGCGGAGGGACAGTGAACACTGAAGCTTTCTTT. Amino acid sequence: CASSGGTVNTEAFF.

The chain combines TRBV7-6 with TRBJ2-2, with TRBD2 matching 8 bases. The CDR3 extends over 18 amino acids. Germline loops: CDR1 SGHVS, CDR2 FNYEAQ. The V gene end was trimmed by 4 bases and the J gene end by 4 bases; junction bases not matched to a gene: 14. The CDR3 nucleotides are TGTGCCAGCAGCTCACTACGGGGGGGGACCCCGGGCACCGGGGAGCTGTTTTTT. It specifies CASSSLRGGTPGTGELFF.

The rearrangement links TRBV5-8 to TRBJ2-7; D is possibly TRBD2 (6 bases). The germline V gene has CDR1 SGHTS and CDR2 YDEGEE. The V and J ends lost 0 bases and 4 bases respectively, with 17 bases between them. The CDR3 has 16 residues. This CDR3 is CASSLASGVAGYEQYF. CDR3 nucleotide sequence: TGTGCCAGCAGCTTGGCTTCGGGTGTCGCGGGATACGAGCAGTACTTC.

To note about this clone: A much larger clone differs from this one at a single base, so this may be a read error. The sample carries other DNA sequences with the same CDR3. This CDR3 reads CASRSSGNTIYF. For the CDR3, the DNA is TGTGCCAGCAGGAGCTCTGGAAACACCATATATTTT. V gene TRBV28 combines with J gene TRBJ1-3; D is ambiguous. Trimming stripped 6 bases from V and 0 bases from J, with 3 bases between. The CDR3 is 12 amino acids. Germline V gene data show CDR1 as MDHEN and CDR2 as SYDVKM. The full variable domain, completed using reference TRBV28 and TRBJ1-3, is DVKVTQSSRYLVKRTGEKVFLECVQDMDHENMFWYRQDPGLGLRLIYFSYDVKMKEKGDIPEGYSVSREKKERFSLILESASTNQTSMYLCASRSSGNTIYFGEGSWLTVV.

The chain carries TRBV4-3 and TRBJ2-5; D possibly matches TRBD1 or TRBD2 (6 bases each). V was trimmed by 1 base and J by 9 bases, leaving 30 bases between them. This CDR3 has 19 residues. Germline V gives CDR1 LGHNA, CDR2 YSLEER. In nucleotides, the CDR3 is TGCGCCAGCAGCCAAGGTATTTCGGGCGTACCGGGGGCGAAGAGACCCCAGTACTTC. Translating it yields CASSQGISGVPGAKRPQYF.

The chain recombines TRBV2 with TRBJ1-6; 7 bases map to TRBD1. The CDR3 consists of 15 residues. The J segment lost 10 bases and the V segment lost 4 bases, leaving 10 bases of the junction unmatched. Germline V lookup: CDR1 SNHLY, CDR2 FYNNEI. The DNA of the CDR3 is TGTGCCAGCAGTGGGGACAGAGCTTCTGGATCACCCCTCCACTTT. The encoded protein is CASSGDRASGSPLHF.

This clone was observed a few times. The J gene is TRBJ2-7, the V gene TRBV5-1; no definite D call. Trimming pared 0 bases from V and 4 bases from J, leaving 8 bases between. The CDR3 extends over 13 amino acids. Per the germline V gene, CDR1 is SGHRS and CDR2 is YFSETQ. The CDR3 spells CASSLDLRYEQYF. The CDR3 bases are TGCGCCAGCAGCTTGGATCTCCGTTACGAGCAGTACTTC. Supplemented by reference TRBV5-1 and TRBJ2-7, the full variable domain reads KAGVTQTPRYLIKTRGQQVTLSCSPISGHRSVSWYQQTPGQGLQFLFEYFSETQRNKGNFPGRFSGRQFSNSRSEMNVSTLELGDSALYLCASSLDLRYEQYFGPGTRLTVT.

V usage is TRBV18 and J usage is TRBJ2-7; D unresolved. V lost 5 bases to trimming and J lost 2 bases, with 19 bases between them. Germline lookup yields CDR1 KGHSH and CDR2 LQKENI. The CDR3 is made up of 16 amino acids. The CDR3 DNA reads TGTGCCAGCTCATCCCTTCAAGGGATTCCGGCCTACGAGCAGTACTTC. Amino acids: CASSSLQGIPAYEQYF.

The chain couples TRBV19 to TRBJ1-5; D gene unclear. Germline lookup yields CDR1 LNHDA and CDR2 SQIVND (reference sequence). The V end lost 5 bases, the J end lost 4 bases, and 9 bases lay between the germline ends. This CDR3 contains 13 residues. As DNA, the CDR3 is TGTGCCAGTAGTGTCGAGGGAAATCAGCCCCAGCATTTT. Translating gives CASSVEGNQPQHF.